This TCR beta chain was observed in a study of CD8 T cells in Susac syndrome. Sequencing of TCR beta drew on CD8+ and CD4+ T cells from blood. Negative isolation was applied to CD8+ and CD4+ T cells, and FACS enrichment was applied to TEMRA cells. A quantity of about 0.5 to 1 ug RNA underwent reverse transcription using random hexamers. Amplification of TCR beta CDR3 spanned 54 Vbeta and 13 Jbeta via immunoSEQ multiplex PCR. TCRdb independently ran MiXCR on the immunoSEQ multiplex PCR reads; one entry per CDR3 protein. This sample has approximately 180,000 distinct CDR3 sequences, with 85% to 95% found just once. Notes on this clonotype: One junction end does not reproduce the germline sequence, and a read error may be involved.

Sequenced input: CD4+ T cells from PBMCs. The TCR originated in a human donor with multiple sclerosis.

The chain's CDR3 is CASSETSGRAGRLF. CDR3 nucleotide sequence: TGTGCCAGCAGTGAAACTAGCGGGAGGGCCGGGAGGCTCTTC. V gene TRBV25-1 combines with J gene TRBJ2-1; TRBD2 matches at 13 bases. The CDR3 loop spans 14 amino acids. Germline CDR1 is MGHDK and CDR2 is SYGVNS.